This TCR beta chain was profiled in a study of cytomegalovirus exposure and HLA in healthy donors. Comments on this clone: Antigen unknown.

Study conclusions and caveats: Rare sequences made up most TCRs, while some public TCRs were found in many donors. Later, TCR association rates were found to vary by HLA locus, highest for DRB1 and lowest for HLA-C.

PCR was performed using 60 Vbeta and 13 Jbeta primers. Data came from immunoSEQ multiplex PCR; TCRdb stores just in-frame clones and leaves some out. Of more than 90,000 clones in the sample, around 77% were seen once. Input material: PBMCs. The TCR originated in a man aged 25 to 40 in good health and CMV-seronegative.

CDR3 DNA sequence: TGTGCCAGCAGTGGGGAGAGGACAGGTGCTAACTATGGCTACACCTTC. This encodes CASSGERTGANYGYTF. J is TRBJ1-2 and V is TRBV6-6; TRBD1 agrees at 7 bases. V gave up 5 bases and J gave up 0 bases; unmatched junction bases: 9. Germline CDR1 reads MNHNY; CDR2 reads SVGAGI (reference sequence). The CDR3 runs 16 residues.